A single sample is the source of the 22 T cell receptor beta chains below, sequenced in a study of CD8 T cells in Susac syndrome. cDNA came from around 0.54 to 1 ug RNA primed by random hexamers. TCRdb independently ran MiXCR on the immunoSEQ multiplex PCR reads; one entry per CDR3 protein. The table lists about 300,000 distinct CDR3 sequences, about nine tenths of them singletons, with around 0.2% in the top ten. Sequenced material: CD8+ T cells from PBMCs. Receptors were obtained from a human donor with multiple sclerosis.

This chain's CDR3 is CAISESDAYEQYF. The DNA of the CDR3 is TGTGCCATCAGTGAGTCGGATGCCTACGAGCAGTACTTC. V usage is TRBV10-3 and J usage is TRBJ2-7, with D unresolved. Trimming stripped 0 bases from V and 2 bases from J, with 5 bases between. The CDR3 runs to 13 residues. Germline V gives CDR1 ENHRY, CDR2 SYGVKD.

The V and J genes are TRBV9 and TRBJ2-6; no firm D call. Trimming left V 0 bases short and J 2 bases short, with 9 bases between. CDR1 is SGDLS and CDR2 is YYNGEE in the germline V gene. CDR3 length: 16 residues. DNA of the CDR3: TGTGCCAGCAGCGTAGCTCTGAGTACTGGGGCCAACGTCCTGACTTTC. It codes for CASSVALSTGANVLTF. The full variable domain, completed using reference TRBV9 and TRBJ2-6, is DSGVTQTPKHLITATGQRVTLRCSPRSGDLSVYWYQQSLDQGLQFLIQYYNGEERAKGNILERFSAQQFPDLHSELNLSSLELGDSALYFCASSVALSTGANVLTFGAGSRLTVL.

CDR3 DNA: TGCAGTGCTAGATTCCTAGCGACTCCCGGAGGGTTCTTC. Translating it yields CSARFLATPGGFF. The chain is built from TRBV20-1 and TRBJ2-1, with a possible D match to TRBD2 (6 bases). In germline, CDR1 is DFQATT, CDR2 SNEGSKA (reference sequence). Between the trimmed V and J ends, which lost 2 bases and 15 bases, there was a span of 20 bases. The length of the CDR3 is 13 residues.

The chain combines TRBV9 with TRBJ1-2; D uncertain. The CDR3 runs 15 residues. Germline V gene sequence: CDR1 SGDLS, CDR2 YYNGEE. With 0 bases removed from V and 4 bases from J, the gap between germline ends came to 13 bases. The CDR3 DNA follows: TGTGCCAGCAGCGTAGGTCGGACCAGTAGCTATGGCTACACCTTC. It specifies CASSVGRTSSYGYTF.

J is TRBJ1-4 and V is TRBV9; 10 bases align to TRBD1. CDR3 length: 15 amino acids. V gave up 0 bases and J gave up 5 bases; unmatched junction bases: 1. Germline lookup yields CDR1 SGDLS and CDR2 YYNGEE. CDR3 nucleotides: TGTGCCAGCAGCGTAGGGGGACAGGGGAATGAAAAACTGTTTTTT. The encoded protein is CASSVGGQGNEKLFF. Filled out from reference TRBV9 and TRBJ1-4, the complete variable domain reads DSGVTQTPKHLITATGQRVTLRCSPRSGDLSVYWYQQSLDQGLQFLIQYYNGEERAKGNILERFSAQQFPDLHSELNLSSLELGDSALYFCASSVGGQGNEKLFFGSGTQLSVL.

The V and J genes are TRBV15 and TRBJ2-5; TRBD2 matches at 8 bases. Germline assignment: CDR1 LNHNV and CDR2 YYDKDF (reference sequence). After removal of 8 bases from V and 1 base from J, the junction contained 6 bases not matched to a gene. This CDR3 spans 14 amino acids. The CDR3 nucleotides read TGTGCCACCTCCCTCAGCGGGAGCCAAGAGACCCAGTACTTC. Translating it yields CATSLSGSQETQYF.

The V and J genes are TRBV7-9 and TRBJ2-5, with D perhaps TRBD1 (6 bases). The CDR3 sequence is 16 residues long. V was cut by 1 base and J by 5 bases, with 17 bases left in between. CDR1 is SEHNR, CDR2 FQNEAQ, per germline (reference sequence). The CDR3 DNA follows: TGTGCCAGCAGCTTAGGCTTAGGGACCCAGGGGGAGACCCAGTACTTC. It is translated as CASSLGLGTQGETQYF.

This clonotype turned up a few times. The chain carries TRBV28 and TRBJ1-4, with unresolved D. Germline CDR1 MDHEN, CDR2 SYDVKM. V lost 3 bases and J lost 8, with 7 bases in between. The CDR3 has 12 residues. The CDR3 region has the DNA TGTGCCAGCAGTTTGATGGGGGAAAAACTGTTTTTT. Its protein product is CASSLMGEKLFF.

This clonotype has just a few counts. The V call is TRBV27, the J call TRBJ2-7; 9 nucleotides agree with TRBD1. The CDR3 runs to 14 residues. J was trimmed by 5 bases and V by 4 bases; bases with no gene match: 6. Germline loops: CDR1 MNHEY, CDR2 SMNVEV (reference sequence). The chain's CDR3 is CASSSGTGIHEQYF. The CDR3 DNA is TGTGCCAGCAGTTCTGGGACAGGGATCCACGAGCAGTACTTC.

The DNA of the CDR3 is TGCGCCAGCAGCCAAGAGGCCCTAACCTACGAGCAGTACTTC. Its protein product is CASSQEALTYEQYF. The chain combines TRBV4-1 with TRBJ2-7; D call uncertain. Germline loops: CDR1 MGHRA, CDR2 YSYEKL. Trimming cost V 0 bases and J 2 bases, with 8 bases left between them. The CDR3 is 14 residues long.

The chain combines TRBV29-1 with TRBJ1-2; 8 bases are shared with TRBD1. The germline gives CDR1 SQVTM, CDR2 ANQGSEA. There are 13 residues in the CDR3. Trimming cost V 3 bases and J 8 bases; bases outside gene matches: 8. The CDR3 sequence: CSVELDREGGYTF. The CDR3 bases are TGCAGCGTTGAGCTGGACAGGGAAGGCGGCTACACCTTC.

The CDR3 nucleotides read TGTGCCAGCAGACCGGACCCTCTAAGCAATCAGCCCCAGCATTTT. Translating gives CASRPDPLSNQPQHF. V usage is TRBV6-1 and J usage is TRBJ1-5, with no clear D. From germline, CDR1 is MNHNS and CDR2 SASEGT. This CDR3 is 15 amino acids long. V was pared by 6 bases and J by 1 base, with 13 bases between.

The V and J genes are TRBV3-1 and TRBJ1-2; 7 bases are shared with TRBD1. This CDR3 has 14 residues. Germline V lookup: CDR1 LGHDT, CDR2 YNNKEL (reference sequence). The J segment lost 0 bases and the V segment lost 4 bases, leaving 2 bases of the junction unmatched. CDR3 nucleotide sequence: TGTGCCAGCAGCCCGGGGACAGCTAACTATGGCTACACCTTC. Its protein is CASSPGTANYGYTF. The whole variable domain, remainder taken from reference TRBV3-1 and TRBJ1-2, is DTAVSQTPKYLVTQMGNDKSIKCEQNLGHDTMYWYKQDSKKFLKIMFSYNNKELIINETVPNRFSPKSPDKAHLNLHINSLELGDSAVYFCASSPGTANYGYTFGSGTRLTVV.

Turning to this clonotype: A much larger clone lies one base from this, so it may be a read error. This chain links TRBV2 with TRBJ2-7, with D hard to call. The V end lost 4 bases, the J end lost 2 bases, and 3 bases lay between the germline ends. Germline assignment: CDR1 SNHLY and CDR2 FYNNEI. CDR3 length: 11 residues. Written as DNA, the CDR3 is TGTGCCAGCAGTGCCCCCTACGAGCAGTACTTC. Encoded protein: CASSAPYEQYF.

The CDR3 loop reads CASSLRGVIYQETQYF. The CDR3 DNA reads TGTGCCAGCAGCTTGAGGGGGGTTATTTACCAAGAGACCCAGTACTTC. This sequence joins TRBV7-9 and TRBJ2-5; D is tentatively TRBD1 or TRBD2 (6 bases each). The length of the CDR3 is 16 residues. The V gene's germline CDR1 is SEHNR and CDR2 FQNEAQ (reference sequence). V dropped 3 bases and J dropped 0 bases, with 14 bases sitting between them.

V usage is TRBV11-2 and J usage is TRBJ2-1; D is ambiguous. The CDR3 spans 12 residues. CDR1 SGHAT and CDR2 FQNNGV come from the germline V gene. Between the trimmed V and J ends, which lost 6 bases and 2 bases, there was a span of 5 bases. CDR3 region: CASSRTYNEQFF. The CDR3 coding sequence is TGTGCCAGCAGTCGCACCTACAATGAGCAGTTCTTC.

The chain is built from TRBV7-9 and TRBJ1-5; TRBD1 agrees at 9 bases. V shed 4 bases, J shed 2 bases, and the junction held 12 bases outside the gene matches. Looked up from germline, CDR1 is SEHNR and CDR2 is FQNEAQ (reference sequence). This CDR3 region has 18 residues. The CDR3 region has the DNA TGTGCCAGCAGCTCGGGACAGGGTATCGGGGGAGGCAATCAGCCCCAGCATTTT. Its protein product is CASSSGQGIGGGNQPQHF.

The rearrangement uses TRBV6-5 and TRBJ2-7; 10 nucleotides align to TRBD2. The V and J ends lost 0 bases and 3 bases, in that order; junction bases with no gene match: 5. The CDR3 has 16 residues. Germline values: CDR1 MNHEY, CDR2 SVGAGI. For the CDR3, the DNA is TGTGCCAGCAGTTACTCGACCGGGACTAGCGTCTACGAGCAGTACTTC. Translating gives CASSYSTGTSVYEQYF.

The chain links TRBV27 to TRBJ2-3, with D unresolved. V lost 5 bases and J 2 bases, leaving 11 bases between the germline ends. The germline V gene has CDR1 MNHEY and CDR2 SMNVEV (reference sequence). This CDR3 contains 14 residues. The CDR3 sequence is CASSVLGYTDTQYF. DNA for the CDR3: TGTGCCAGCAGTGTGCTTGGTTACACAGATACGCAGTATTTT.

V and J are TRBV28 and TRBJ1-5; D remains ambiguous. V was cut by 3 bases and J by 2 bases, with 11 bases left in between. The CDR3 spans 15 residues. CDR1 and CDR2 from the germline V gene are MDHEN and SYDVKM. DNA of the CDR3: TGTGCCAGCAGTTTCCCACCCCTTGGCAATCAGCCCCAGCATTTT. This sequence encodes CASSFPPLGNQPQHF.

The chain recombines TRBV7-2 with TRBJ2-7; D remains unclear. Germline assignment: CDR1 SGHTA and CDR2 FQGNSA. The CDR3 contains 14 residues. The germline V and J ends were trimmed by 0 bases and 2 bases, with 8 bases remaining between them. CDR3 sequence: CASSLATPTYEQYF. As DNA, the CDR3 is TGTGCCAGCAGCTTAGCGACCCCCACCTACGAGCAGTACTTC.

The DNA of the CDR3 is TGCGCCAGCAGCCGCTCCACCTACAATGAGCAGTTCTTC. The encoded protein is CASSRSTYNEQFF. The chain couples TRBV4-3 to TRBJ2-1; D remains unclear. This CDR3 has 13 residues. With 4 bases removed from V and 2 bases from J, the gap between germline ends came to 6 bases. Germline values: CDR1 LGHNA, CDR2 YSLEER.